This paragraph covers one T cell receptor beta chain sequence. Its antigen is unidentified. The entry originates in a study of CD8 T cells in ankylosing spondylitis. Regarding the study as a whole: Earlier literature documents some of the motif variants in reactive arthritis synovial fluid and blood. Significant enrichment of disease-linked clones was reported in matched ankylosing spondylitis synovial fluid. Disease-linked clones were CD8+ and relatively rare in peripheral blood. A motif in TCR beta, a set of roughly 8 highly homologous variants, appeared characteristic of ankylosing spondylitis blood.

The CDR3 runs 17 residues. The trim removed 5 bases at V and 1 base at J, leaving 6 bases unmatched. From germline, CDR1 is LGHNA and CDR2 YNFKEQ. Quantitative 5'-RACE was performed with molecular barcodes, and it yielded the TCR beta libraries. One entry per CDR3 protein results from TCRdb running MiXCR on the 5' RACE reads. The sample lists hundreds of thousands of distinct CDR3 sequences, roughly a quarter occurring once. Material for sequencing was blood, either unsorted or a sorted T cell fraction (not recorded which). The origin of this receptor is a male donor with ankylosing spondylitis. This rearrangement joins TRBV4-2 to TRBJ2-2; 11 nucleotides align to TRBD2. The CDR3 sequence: CASSVLGLAGNTGELFF. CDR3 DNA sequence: TGTGCCAGCAGCGTACTTGGACTAGCGGGGAACACCGGGGAGCTGTTTTTT.